This T cell receptor (beta chain) was recorded in a study of T cells in Graves' hyperthyroidism and ophthalmopathy. Each diagnosis drew on symptoms, thyroxine, TRAb, thyroid ultrasound and orbital computed tomography findings. This clonotype was recorded at least ten times. Germline assignment: CDR1 GTSNPN and CDR2 SVGIG (reference sequence). Trimming removed 0 bases from V and 6 bases from J, with 9 bases in between. This CDR3 has 13 residues. Amplification of TCR beta CDR3 regions was performed using RNA transcripts as template. First-round RT-PCR of the TCR CDR3 relied on the HTBI primer set. TCRdb used MiXCR to reprocess the multiplex PCR reads, holding one entry per CDR3 protein. The sample lists around 250,000 distinct CDR3 sequences; roughly 14% were seen once.

The receptor was derived from a woman in her 40s with Graves' hyperthyroidism that later progressed to Graves' ophthalmopathy. The chain combines TRBV30 with TRBJ1-5; no clear D. Input material: blood. For the CDR3, the DNA is TGTGCCTGGAGTGTCCTGTCGGGTCAGCCCCAGCATTTT. Translating gives CAWSVLSGQPQHF.